The sequence of this T cell receptor beta chain was determined in a study of Ad26.COV2.S vaccination and SARS-CoV-2 variants. Stated treatment: around 19 received Ad26.COV2.S at low or high dose, single or two shots; roughly 5 received placebo; per-sample allocation not given. Vaccine and placebo recipients were sampled on day 63 after the first injection. This table comes from immunoSEQ multiplex PCR, and its TCRdb copy is limited to in-frame clones, with some not included. The table includes hundreds of thousands of clones, over 75% detected once. CDR1 and CDR2 (germline): SEHNR, FQNEAQ (reference sequence). This CDR3 has 16 amino acids. Losses at the gene ends were 5 bases for V and 1 base for J; bases not matched to a gene: 9.

Sequenced here: peripheral blood, sampled in a trial of Ad26.COV2.S vaccine versus placebo. The TCR comes from a person aged 18 to 59 who received the Ad26.COV2.S COVID-19 vaccine or a placebo. This chain uses TRBV7-9 with TRBJ1-1, with TRBD1 matching over 8 bases. The CDR3 spells CASSRTRGQGNTEAFF. DNA for the CDR3: TGTGCCAGCAGCCGTACCAGGGGGCAAGGGAACACTGAAGCTTTCTTT. The full variable domain, with the rest looked up from reference TRBV7-9 and TRBJ1-1, is DTGVSQNPRHKITKRGQNVTFRCDPISEHNRLYWYRQTLGQGPEFLTYFQNEAQLEKSRLLSDRFSAERPKGSFSTLEIQRTEQGDSAMYLCASSRTRGQGNTEAFFGQGTRLTVV.